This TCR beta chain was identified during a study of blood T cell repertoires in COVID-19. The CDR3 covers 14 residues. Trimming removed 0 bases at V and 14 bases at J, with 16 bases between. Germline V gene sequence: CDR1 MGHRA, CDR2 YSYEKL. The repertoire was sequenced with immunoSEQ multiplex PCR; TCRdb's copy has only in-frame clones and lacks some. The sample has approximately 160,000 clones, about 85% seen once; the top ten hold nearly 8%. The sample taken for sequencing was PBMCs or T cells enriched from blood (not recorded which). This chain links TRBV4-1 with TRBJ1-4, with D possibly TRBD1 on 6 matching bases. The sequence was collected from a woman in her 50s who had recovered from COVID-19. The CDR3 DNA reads TGCGCCAGCAGCCAAGAATCCCGGACAGCGAACCTGTTTTTT. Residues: CASSQESRTANLFF.